This T cell receptor beta chain is from a study of OX40 agonist ivuxolimab in advanced cancers. There are 15 residues in the CDR3. The germline V gene encodes CDR1 SGHNT and CDR2 YYREEE (reference sequence). The J segment lost 8 bases and the V segment lost 4 bases, leaving 9 bases of the junction unmatched. Assay used: immunoSEQ multiplex PCR; TCRdb lists only in-frame clones, some missing. In the table there are more than 80,000 clones, 70% to 90% of which are singletons. This sequence joins TRBV5-4 and TRBJ1-4; 9 positions agree with TRBD1. The sample was CD4+ or CD8+ T cells sorted from blood, taken in a trial of the OX40 agonist ivuxolimab. This receptor was identified in an adult with an advanced solid tumor such as melanoma, head and neck, liver or kidney cancer. The CDR3 loop is CASSSGGQGGEKLFF. In DNA, the CDR3 is TGTGCCAGCAGCAGCGGGGGACAGGGAGGAGAAAAACTGTTTTTT.